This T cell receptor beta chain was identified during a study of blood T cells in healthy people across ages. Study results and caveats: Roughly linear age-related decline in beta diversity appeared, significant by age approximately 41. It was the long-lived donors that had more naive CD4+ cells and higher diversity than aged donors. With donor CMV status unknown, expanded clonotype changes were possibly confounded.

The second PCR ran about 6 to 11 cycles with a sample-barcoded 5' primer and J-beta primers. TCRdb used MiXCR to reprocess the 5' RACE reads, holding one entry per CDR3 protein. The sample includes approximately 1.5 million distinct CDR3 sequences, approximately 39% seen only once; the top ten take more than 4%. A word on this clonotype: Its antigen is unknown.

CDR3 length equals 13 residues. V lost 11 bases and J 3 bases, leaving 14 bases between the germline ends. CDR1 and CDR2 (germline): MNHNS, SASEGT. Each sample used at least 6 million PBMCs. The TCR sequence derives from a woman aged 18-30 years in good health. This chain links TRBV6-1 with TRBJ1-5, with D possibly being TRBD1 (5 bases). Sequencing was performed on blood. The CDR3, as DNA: TGTGCCTCGGGACTCTATTCCAATCAGCCCCAGCATTTT. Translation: CASGLYSNQPQHF.